This T cell receptor beta chain was sequenced in a study of post-analysis software for immune sequencing data. The wider study: Patients with relapsing-remitting, secondary progressive and progressive-relapsing multiple sclerosis courses were all represented.

Prepared TCR beta cDNA libraries contained unique molecular identifiers. One entry per CDR3 protein results from TCRdb running MiXCR on the PCR reads. The data hold roughly 650,000 distinct CDR3 sequences, with more than 50% observed a single time. Germline-derived CDR1 and CDR2 are SQVTM and ANQGSEA. The CDR3 contains 15 residues. V lost 1 base, J lost 0 bases, and 13 bases lay in between. The study's findings and limits: A significant reduction in normalized Chao1 diversity was observed in multiple sclerosis patients versus controls. Elevated frequency relative to controls characterized several TRBV segments in patients, TRBV5-6, TRBV5-1 and TRBV20-1 among them.

This clonotype came up a few times. Antigen unknown. The TCR originated in a girl aged 2 to 9 with multiple sclerosis. Sequencing was performed on blood. V gene TRBV29-1 combines with J gene TRBJ2-7; D is undetermined. In nucleotides, the CDR3 is TGCAGCGTTGAAGGTACGTCGTCGAGCTCCTACGAGCAGTACTTC. It specifies CSVEGTSSSSYEQYF.